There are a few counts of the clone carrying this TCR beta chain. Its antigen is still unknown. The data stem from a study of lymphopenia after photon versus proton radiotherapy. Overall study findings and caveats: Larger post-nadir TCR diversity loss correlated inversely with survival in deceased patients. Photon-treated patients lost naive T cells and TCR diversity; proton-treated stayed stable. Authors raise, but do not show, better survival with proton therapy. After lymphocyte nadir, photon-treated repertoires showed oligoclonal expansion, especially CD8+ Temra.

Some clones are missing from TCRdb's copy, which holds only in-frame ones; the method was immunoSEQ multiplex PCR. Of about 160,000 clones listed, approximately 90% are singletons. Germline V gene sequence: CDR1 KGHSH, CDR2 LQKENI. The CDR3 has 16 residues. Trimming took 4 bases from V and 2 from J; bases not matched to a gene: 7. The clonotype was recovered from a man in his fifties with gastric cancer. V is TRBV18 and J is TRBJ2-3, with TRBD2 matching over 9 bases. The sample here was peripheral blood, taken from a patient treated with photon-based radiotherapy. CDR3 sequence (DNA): TGTGCCAGCTCACAAGCGGGAGGCACGACCACAGATACGCAGTATTTT. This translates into CASSQAGGTTTDTQYF.